This TCR beta chain was found in a study of blood T cell repertoires in COVID-19. The data were produced by immunoSEQ multiplex PCR, yet TCRdb's version contains in-frame clones alone and is incomplete. Of about 370,000 clones in the sample, roughly 92% are singletons; the top ten hold 0.86%. Individuals drawn from approximately 26 US areas were roughly 18 to 95 years old. The CDR3 sequence is 13 residues long. Trimming cost V 6 bases and J 3 bases; bases outside gene matches: 5. The germline V gene encodes CDR1 LGHDT and CDR2 YNNKEL (reference sequence). The clonotype comes from a woman aged 40 to 50 who had been exposed to COVID-19. What was sequenced was PBMCs or T cells enriched from blood (not recorded which). The rearrangement joins TRBV3-1 (or the pseudogene TRBV3-2) to TRBJ2-7; TRBD1 matches 7 bases. This CDR3 is CASSPGQFYEQYF. In DNA, the CDR3 is TGTGCCAGCAGTCCGGGACAGTTCTACGAGCAGTACTTC.